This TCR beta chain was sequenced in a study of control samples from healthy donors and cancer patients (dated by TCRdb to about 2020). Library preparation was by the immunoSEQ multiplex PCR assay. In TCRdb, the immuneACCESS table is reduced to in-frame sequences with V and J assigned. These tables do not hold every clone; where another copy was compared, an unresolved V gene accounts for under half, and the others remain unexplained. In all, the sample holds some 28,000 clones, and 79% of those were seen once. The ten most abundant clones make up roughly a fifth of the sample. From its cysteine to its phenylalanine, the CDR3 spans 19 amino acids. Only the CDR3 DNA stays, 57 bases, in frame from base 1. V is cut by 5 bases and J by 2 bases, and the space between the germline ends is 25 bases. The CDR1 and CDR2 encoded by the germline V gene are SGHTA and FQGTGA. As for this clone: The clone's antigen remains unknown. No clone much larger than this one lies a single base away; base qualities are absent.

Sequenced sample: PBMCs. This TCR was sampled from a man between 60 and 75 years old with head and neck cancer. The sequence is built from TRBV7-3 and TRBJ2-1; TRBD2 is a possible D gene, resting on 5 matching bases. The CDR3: CASSPIRSGGRGTYNEQFF. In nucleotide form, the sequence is TGTGCCAGCAGCCCGATTCGTTCCGGAGGACGTGGAACCTACAATGAGCAGTTCTTC.